This T cell receptor beta chain is from a study of blood T cell repertoires in COVID-19. Study overall: Samples taken during acute and convalescent COVID-19 were collected in the United States, Italy and Spain. Sources were T cells, B-cell-depleted T cells, or PBMCs; the material itself was cDNA or gDNA.

Original handling: Nucleated cell number was recorded as an estimate derived from reference gene primer amplification. The data were produced by immunoSEQ multiplex PCR, yet TCRdb's version contains in-frame clones alone and is incomplete. That table furnishes V, J and clone size, whereas the DNA furnished D and trimming. This sample has about 190,000 clones, with 85% to 90% found just once. Germline V gene data show CDR1 as ENHRY and CDR2 as SYGVKD. The CDR3 runs 18 residues. The J segment lost 2 bases and the V segment lost 2 bases, leaving 10 bases of the junction unmatched. This clone was seen a handful of times.

Sequenced input: peripheral blood. The receptor's source is a woman aged 25 to 45 with active or convalescent COVID-19. The J gene is TRBJ1-2, the V gene TRBV10-3; TRBD1 agrees at 11 bases. This chain's CDR3 is CAISEHWTGGGMNYGYTF. The CDR3 nucleotides read TGTGCCATCAGTGAGCATTGGACAGGGGGCGGTATGAACTATGGCTACACCTTC.